This T cell receptor beta chain was retrieved from a study of T cells in Graves' hyperthyroidism and ophthalmopathy. Template material for amplifying TCR beta CDR3 regions consisted of RNA transcripts. An initial round of RT-PCR targeting the TCR CDR3 relied on the HTBI primer set. TCRdb reprocessed the multiplex PCR reads via MiXCR and lists one record per CDR3 protein. This sample has 300,000 to 350,000 distinct CDR3 sequences, with 18% found just once. The CDR3 has 13 amino acids. Note on this clonotype: A single base separates this from a much larger clone, so it may be a read error.

The TCR originated in a woman aged 50 to 60 with Graves' hyperthyroidism. Sequencing was carried out using blood. This chain uses TRBV12-3 or TRBV12-4 with TRBJ1-5; perhaps TRBD1 as D (6 bases). The CDR3 loop is CASSPQGDQPQRF. CDR3 sequence (DNA): TGTGCCAGCAGTCCACAGGGTGATCAGCCCCAGCGTTTT.